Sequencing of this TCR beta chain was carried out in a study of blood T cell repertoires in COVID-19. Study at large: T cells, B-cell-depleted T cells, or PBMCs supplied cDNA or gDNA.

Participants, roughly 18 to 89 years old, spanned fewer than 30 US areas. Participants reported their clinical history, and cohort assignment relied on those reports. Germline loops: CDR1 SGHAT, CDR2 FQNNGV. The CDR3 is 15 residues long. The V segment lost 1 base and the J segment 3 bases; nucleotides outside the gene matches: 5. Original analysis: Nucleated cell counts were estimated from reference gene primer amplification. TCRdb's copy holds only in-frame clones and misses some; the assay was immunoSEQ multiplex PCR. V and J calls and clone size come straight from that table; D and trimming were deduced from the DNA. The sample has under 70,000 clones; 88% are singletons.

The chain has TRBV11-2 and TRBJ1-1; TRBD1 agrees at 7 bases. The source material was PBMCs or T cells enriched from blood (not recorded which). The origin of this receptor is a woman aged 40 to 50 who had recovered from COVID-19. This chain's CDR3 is CASSLAGQLDTEAFF. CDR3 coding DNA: TGTGCCAGCAGCTTAGCGGGACAGCTTGACACTGAAGCTTTCTTT.